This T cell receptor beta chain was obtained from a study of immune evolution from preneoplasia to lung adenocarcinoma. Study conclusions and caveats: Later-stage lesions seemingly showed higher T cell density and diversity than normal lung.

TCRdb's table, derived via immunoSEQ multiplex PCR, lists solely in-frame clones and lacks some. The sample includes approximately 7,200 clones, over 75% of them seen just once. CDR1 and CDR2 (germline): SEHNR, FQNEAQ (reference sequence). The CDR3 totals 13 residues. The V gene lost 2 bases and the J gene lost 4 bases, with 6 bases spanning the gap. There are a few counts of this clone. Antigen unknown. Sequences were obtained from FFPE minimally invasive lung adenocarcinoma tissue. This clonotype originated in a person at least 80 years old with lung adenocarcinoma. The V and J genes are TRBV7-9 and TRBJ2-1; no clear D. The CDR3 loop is CASSLYQYNEQFF. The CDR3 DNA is TGTGCCAGCAGCTTATACCAGTACAATGAGCAGTTCTTC.